What follows is one T cell receptor beta chain and its context. The data derive from a study of blood T cell repertoires in COVID-19. Across the whole study: PBMCs, B-cell-depleted T cells, or T cells were the source of the cDNA or gDNA that made up the material.

V was pared by 0 bases and J by 3 bases, with 8 bases of the junction left unmatched. The CDR3 sequence is 17 residues long. Germline V gene sequence: CDR1 LNHDA, CDR2 SQIVND (reference sequence). The assay was immunoSEQ multiplex PCR, and TCRdb's table has in-frame clones only and misses some. The repertoire includes 140,000 or so clones, about 80% of them detected once, and about 3% sits in the top ten. This TCR was sampled from a woman aged 80 or over with acute or convalescent COVID-19. Sequenced material: peripheral blood. This chain joins TRBV19 and TRBJ1-1; the match to TRBD1 covers 9 bases. The DNA of the CDR3 is TGTGCCAGTAGTATAGATGCGGGACAGGGACATCACACTGAAGCTTTCTTT. This translates into CASSIDAGQGHHTEAFF.